The 29 T cell receptor beta chains below all came from one sample that was sequenced in a study of blood T cell repertoires in COVID-19. Profiled with immunoSEQ multiplex PCR; TCRdb holds only in-frame clones, not every one. This table has about 250,000 clones, about nine tenths appearing once. The sample taken for sequencing was peripheral blood. The source is a woman between 55 and 75 years old who had recovered from COVID-19.

A word on this clone: The germline gene is not matched at one end of the junction; a read error may be the cause. The chain employs TRBV7-7 and TRBJ2-2, with a possible D match to TRBD2 (5 bases). CDR3 length: 15 amino acids. In germline, CDR1 is SSHAT, CDR2 FNYEAQ (reference sequence). The CDR3 DNA sequence: TGTGCTAGCAGCTTTCACCCAGGAGGCACCGGGGAGCTGTTTTTT. Its translation: CASSFHPGGTGELFF.

V is TRBV15 and J is TRBJ2-1; 9 positions match TRBD2. The V and J ends lost 1 base and 5 bases, in that order; junction bases with no gene match: 3. The length of the CDR3 is 15 residues. Germline V lookup: CDR1 LNHNV, CDR2 YYDKDF (reference sequence). The CDR3 sequence is CATSRGAGGHNEQFF. For the CDR3, the DNA is TGTGCCACCAGCAGAGGAGCGGGGGGACACAATGAGCAGTTCTTC.

V and J are TRBV5-1 and TRBJ2-7; 7 bases map to TRBD1. Germline CDR1 and CDR2: SGHRS and YFSETQ. The CDR3 runs 13 residues. The V and J ends lost 1 base and 2 bases, in that order; junction bases with no gene match: 0. CDR3 loop: CASSLTGAYEQYF. The CDR3 coding sequence is TGCGCCAGCAGCTTGACAGGGGCCTACGAGCAGTACTTC. Full variable domain (missing parts from reference TRBV5-1 and TRBJ2-7): KAGVTQTPRYLIKTRGQQVTLSCSPISGHRSVSWYQQTPGQGLQFLFEYFSETQRNKGNFPGRFSGRQFSNSRSEMNVSTLELGDSALYLCASSLTGAYEQYFGPGTRLTVT.

The chain couples TRBV6-2 or TRBV6-3 to TRBJ1-6, with unresolved D. CDR1 and CDR2 (germline): MNHEY, SVGEGT. This CDR3 has 14 amino acids. V dropped 2 bases and J dropped 8 bases, with 10 bases sitting between them. CDR3 in DNA: TGTGCCAGCAGTTACAATGCGGCCTATTCACCCCTCCACTTT. The encoded protein is CASSYNAAYSPLHF.

The J gene is TRBJ2-7, the V gene TRBV3-1 (or the pseudogene TRBV3-2); perhaps TRBD2 as D (6 bases). The CDR3 extends over 13 amino acids. V gave up 6 bases and J gave up 1 base, with 10 bases separating them. Germline CDR1 reads LGHDT; CDR2 reads YNNKEL (reference sequence). CDR3 sequence (DNA): TGTGCCAGCAGTCGGGACTGGTCCTACGAGCAGTACTTC. Translation gives CASSRDWSYEQYF.

The genes are TRBV11-2 and TRBJ1-1; 10 positions match TRBD1. V lost 1 base and J lost 4; bases outside the gene matches: 9. The CDR3 sequence is 17 residues long. The germline gives CDR1 SGHAT, CDR2 FQNNGV. This CDR3 reads CASSLALRTGGPTEAFF. The DNA of the CDR3 is TGTGCCAGCAGCTTAGCCCTCAGGACAGGGGGACCCACTGAAGCTTTCTTT.

J is TRBJ2-3 and V is TRBV6-5; tentatively, D is TRBD2 (6 bases). V gave up 2 bases and J gave up 2 bases, with 11 bases separating them. CDR1 MNHEY and CDR2 SVGAGI come from the germline V gene. The CDR3 runs 15 residues. The CDR3 DNA sequence: TGTGCCAGCAGTTACACCTGGACTAACACAGATACGCAGTATTTT. It is translated as CASSYTWTNTDTQYF.

The V and J genes are TRBV19 and TRBJ1-6; 8 bases are shared with TRBD1. The CDR3 length is 14 residues. After removal of 5 bases from V and 10 bases from J, the junction contained 7 bases not matched to a gene. Germline-derived CDR1 and CDR2 are LNHDA and SQIVND (reference sequence). In nucleotides, the CDR3 is TGTGCCAGTAGTGCCTCGGACAGGGAATCACCCCTCCACTTT. Its protein is CASSASDRESPLHF.

This rearrangement joins TRBV12-3 or TRBV12-4 to TRBJ1-1; D is perhaps TRBD1 (6 bases). Trimming left V 4 bases short and J 2 bases short, with 8 bases between. The CDR3 runs to 13 residues. CDR3 amino acids: CASSWTDNTEAFF. The DNA for the CDR3 is TGTGCCAGCAGTTGGACAGATAACACTGAAGCTTTCTTT.

The chain recombines TRBV15 with TRBJ2-7, with 7 bases matching TRBD1. This CDR3 spans 16 amino acids. Germline CDR1 reads LNHNV; CDR2 reads YYDKDF (reference sequence). V gave up 2 bases and J gave up 0 bases; unmatched junction bases: 7. CDR3 amino acids: CATSRSDRLPSYEQYF. The CDR3 DNA is TGTGCCACCAGCAGATCGGACAGGCTCCCCTCCTACGAGCAGTACTTC. Using reference TRBV15 and TRBJ2-7 for the parts outside the CDR3, the full variable domain is DAMVIQNPRYQVTQFGKPVTLSCSQTLNHNVMYWYQQKSSQAPKLLFHYYDKDFNNEADTPDNFQSRRPNTSFCFLDIRSPGLGDTAMYLCATSRSDRLPSYEQYFGPGTRLTVT.

The chain combines TRBV6-1 with TRBJ2-7; 10 bases map to TRBD2. J lost 6 bases, V lost 2 bases, and 4 bases had no gene match. Germline CDR1 and CDR2: MNHNS and SASEGT. There are 14 residues in the CDR3. The CDR3 loop is CASSERAGGFEQYF. For the CDR3, the DNA is TGTGCCAGCAGTGAAAGAGCGGGGGGGTTCGAGCAGTACTTC.

This rearrangement joins TRBV28 to TRBJ2-3, with 7 bases that match TRBD1. V gave up 2 bases and J gave up 14 bases; unmatched junction bases: 10. Germline V CDR1 and CDR2: MDHEN, SYDVKM. The CDR3 loop spans 13 amino acids. The CDR3 DNA follows: TGTGCCAGCAGTTTACGGGCACAGGGGCAGACGTATTTT. This encodes CASSLRAQGQTYF.

The rearrangement uses TRBV11-2 and TRBJ1-2; D may be TRBD1 (5 bases). The V and J ends lost 3 bases and 4 bases respectively, with 15 bases between them. Germline CDR1 and CDR2: SGHAT and FQNNGV. This CDR3 spans 15 amino acids. The CDR3 DNA follows: TGTGCCAGCAGCTTTAGCTCAGGGCGTAGCTATGGCTACACCTTC. It is translated as CASSFSSGRSYGYTF.

J is TRBJ1-6 and V is TRBV3-1 (or the pseudogene TRBV3-2), with 11 bases fitting TRBD1. Germline CDR1 reads LGHDT; CDR2 reads YNNKEL (reference sequence). V trimming: 4 bases; J trimming: 0 bases; junction bases outside the gene matches: 14. The CDR3 sequence is 21 residues long. CDR3 residues: CASSPRTGGGPISSYNSPLHF. CDR3 bases: TGTGCCAGCAGCCCCAGGACAGGGGGCGGCCCCATCAGCTCCTATAATTCACCCCTCCACTTT.

The rearrangement joins TRBV7-3 to TRBJ2-3; D is undetermined. The V gene's germline CDR1 is SGHTA and CDR2 FQGTGA. This CDR3 region has 13 residues. The ends were cut back, 2 bases at V and 5 bases at J, with 8 bases in the middle. The CDR3 DNA follows: TGTGCCAGCAGCTTACAGAACAGAGATACGCAGTATTTT. As protein: CASSLQNRDTQYF. Variable domain in full (rest from reference TRBV7-3 and TRBJ2-3): GAGVSQTPSNKVTEKGKYVELRCDPISGHTALYWYRQSLGQGPEFLIYFQGTGAADDSGLPNDRFFAVRPEGSVSTLKIQRTERGDSAVYLCASSLQNRDTQYFGPGTRLTVL.

By share of the sample, this clone is medium-sized. This chain links TRBV7-9 with TRBJ2-4, with a weak D call TRBD1 (6 bases). The V and J ends lost 3 bases and 5 bases respectively, with 11 bases between them. The germline V gene encodes CDR1 SEHNR and CDR2 FQNEAQ (reference sequence). CDR3 length: 14 residues. This CDR3 reads CASSFSGGENIQYF. The CDR3 DNA reads as TGTGCCAGCAGCTTTTCTGGGGGCGAAAACATTCAGTACTTC.

The J gene is TRBJ1-5, the V gene TRBV13; 8 nucleotides agree with TRBD1. V lost 0 bases to trimming and J lost 7 bases; unmatched junction nucleotides: 5. Germline CDR1 is PRHDT and CDR2 is FYEKMQ (reference sequence). The CDR3 spans 15 residues. The CDR3 nucleotides are TGTGCCAGCAGCTTAGGGTCAGGGGGCGGACAGCCCCAGCATTTT. It encodes CASSLGSGGGQPQHF. Full variable domain (outside the CDR3, taken from reference TRBV13 and TRBJ1-5): AAGVIQSPRHLIKEKRETATLKCYPIPRHDTVYWYQQGPGQDPQFLISFYEKMQSDKGSIPDRFSAQQFSDYHSELNMSSLELGDSALYFCASSLGSGGGQPQHFGDGTRLSIL.

This clone was counted once. The V and J genes are TRBV18 and TRBJ2-7; 7 nucleotides line up with TRBD1. The germline CDR1 and CDR2 sequences are KGHSH and LQKENI. V lost 1 base to trimming and J lost 6 bases; unmatched junction nucleotides: 6. The CDR3 covers 14 residues. The CDR3 coding sequence is TGTGCCAGCTCACCACAAGGGGGCGCGGTCGAGCAGTACTTC. Translation gives CASSPQGGAVEQYF.

The chain recombines TRBV6-5 with TRBJ1-1; D remains ambiguous. CDR1 is MNHEY and CDR2 is SVGAGI in the germline V gene. The CDR3 is made up of 13 amino acids. Trimming shortened V by 6 bases and J by 8 bases, and 16 bases separated the two germline ends. The CDR3 here is CASRGRGDSEAFF. The CDR3, as DNA: TGTGCCAGCAGGGGGAGAGGCGATTCCGAAGCTTTCTTT.

The rearrangement links TRBV18 to TRBJ2-1; 7 bases agree with TRBD1. Per the germline V gene, CDR1 is KGHSH and CDR2 is LQKENI. The CDR3 is 15 amino acids. V gave up 4 bases and J gave up 6 bases; unmatched junction bases: 9. The CDR3 sequence: CASSQGQATVNEQFF. The DNA for the CDR3 is TGTGCCAGCTCACAAGGACAGGCCACAGTCAATGAGCAGTTCTTC.

The rearrangement links TRBV19 to TRBJ2-7; a possible D gene is TRBD1 (6 bases). Between the trimmed V and J ends, which lost 3 bases and 0 bases, there was a span of 15 bases. This CDR3 has 16 residues. Per the germline V gene, CDR1 is LNHDA and CDR2 is SQIVND (reference sequence). This CDR3 reads CASSMAGDMISYEQYF. CDR3 DNA: TGTGCCAGTAGTATGGCCGGGGACATGATCTCCTACGAGCAGTACTTC.

This chain links TRBV6-4 with TRBJ2-3, with TRBD2 as a possible D gene (5 bases). V lost 3 bases and J 10 bases, leaving 17 bases between the germline ends. The germline V gene encodes CDR1 MRHNA and CDR2 SNTAGT. CDR3 length equals 14 residues. The CDR3 here is CASSEPPLAEAQYF. In DNA form, the CDR3 reads TGTGCCAGCAGTGAGCCTCCTCTGGCGGAGGCGCAGTATTTT.

The chain employs TRBV28 and TRBJ1-1, with unresolved D. Trimming pared 0 bases from V and 12 bases from J, leaving 8 bases between. Germline V lookup: CDR1 MDHEN, CDR2 SYDVKM. There are 11 residues in the CDR3. The CDR3 loop is CASSLWPLTFF. DNA of the CDR3: TGTGCCAGCAGTTTATGGCCCCTAACTTTCTTT.

The chain recombines TRBV11-2 with TRBJ2-1; 10 nucleotides align to TRBD2. Germline V CDR1 and CDR2: SGHAT, FQNNGV. CDR3 length equals 17 residues. Trimming took 1 base from V and 4 from J; bases not matched to a gene: 7. The CDR3, as DNA: TGTGCCAGCAGCTTAGTGCGGCTAGCGGGGGCGTACAATGAGCAGTTCTTC. This codes for CASSLVRLAGAYNEQFF.

The chain is built from TRBV27 and TRBJ2-1; D may be TRBD1 (6 bases). From germline, CDR1 is MNHEY and CDR2 SMNVEV (reference sequence). This CDR3 contains 14 residues. Trimming took off 7 bases at V and 9 bases at J, with 19 bases between the two ends. For the CDR3, the DNA is TGTGCCAGCAAGCAGGGGTTGGATCGGGGTGAGCAGTTCTTC. Translated, it gives CASKQGLDRGEQFF.

The rearrangement uses TRBV24-1 and TRBJ2-6; D gene ambiguous. CDR3 length equals 16 residues. In germline, CDR1 is KGHDR, CDR2 SFDVKD. The V and J ends lost 3 bases and 1 base respectively, with 9 bases between them. CDR3 DNA: TGTGCCACCAGTGATAGTACTTTTTCTGGGGCCAACGTCCTGACTTTC. As protein: CATSDSTFSGANVLTF.

This chain connects TRBV6-2 or TRBV6-3 to TRBJ1-5, with unresolved D. The CDR3 extends over 15 amino acids. CDR1 MNHEY and CDR2 SVGEGT come from the germline V gene. V lost 5 bases and J lost 4, with 15 bases in between. In DNA, the CDR3 is TGTGCCAGCAGTCATGAGGACTTGTGGAATCAGCCCCAGCATTTT. It translates to CASSHEDLWNQPQHF.

This clone was recorded a few times. DNA of the CDR3: TGTGCCAGCAGCTTGACAGGGTTCAATAATTCACCCCTCCACTTT. Its protein is CASSLTGFNNSPLHF. The V and J genes are TRBV27 and TRBJ1-6; 7 nucleotides align to TRBD1. The CDR3 has 15 residues. Per germline, CDR1 MNHEY and CDR2 SMNVEV (reference sequence). V trimming: 6 bases; J trimming: 5 bases; junction bases outside the gene matches: 7.

The chain is built from TRBV20-1 and TRBJ2-1, with TRBD2 matching over 10 bases. Germline assignment: CDR1 DFQATT and CDR2 SNEGSKA (reference sequence). With 3 bases clipped from V and 4 bases from J, the junction kept 6 bases outside the gene matches. This CDR3 is built from 15 residues. The CDR3 DNA reads as TGCAGTGCTAGTTGGGCTAGCGGGGGTTACAATGAGCAGTTCTTC. Translating it yields CSASWASGGYNEQFF.